The clone carrying this T cell receptor beta chain was detected a few times. Under the authors' procedure: Amplification from reference gene primers served as the basis for estimated nucleated cell counts. The method was immunoSEQ multiplex PCR; TCRdb's version includes in-frame clones alone and lacks a portion of them. V and J calls plus clone size are reproduced from that table; the DNA served to infer D and trimming. Of 200,000 to 300,000 clones detected, roughly 76% appear once; the ten largest clones hold around 7.5%. The data were taken from a study of blood T cell repertoires in COVID-19. Study-level background: The samples span acute and convalescent COVID-19 from the United States, Italy and Spain.

Looked up from germline, CDR1 is LNHDA and CDR2 is SQIVND (reference sequence). The CDR3 extends over 14 amino acids. V shed 7 bases, J shed 5 bases, and the junction held 7 bases outside the gene matches. Seattle patients were enrolled during active infection and followed longitudinally. Sequences were obtained from peripheral blood. V and J are TRBV19 and TRBJ1-4, with 7 bases fitting TRBD1. This TCR was sampled from a woman of 80 years or more with COVID-19, enrolled during active disease. As DNA, the CDR3 is TGTGCCAGTAAAACCGGGACAGTGAATGAAAAACTGTTTTTT. Translated, it gives CASKTGTVNEKLFF. The complete variable domain, with remaining parts taken from reference TRBV19 and TRBJ1-4, reads DGGITQSPKYLFRKEGQNVTLSCEQNLNHDAMYWYRQDPGQGLRLIYYSQIVNDFQKGDIAEGYSVSREKKESFPLTVTSAQKNPTAFYLCASKTGTVNEKLFFGSGTQLSVL.